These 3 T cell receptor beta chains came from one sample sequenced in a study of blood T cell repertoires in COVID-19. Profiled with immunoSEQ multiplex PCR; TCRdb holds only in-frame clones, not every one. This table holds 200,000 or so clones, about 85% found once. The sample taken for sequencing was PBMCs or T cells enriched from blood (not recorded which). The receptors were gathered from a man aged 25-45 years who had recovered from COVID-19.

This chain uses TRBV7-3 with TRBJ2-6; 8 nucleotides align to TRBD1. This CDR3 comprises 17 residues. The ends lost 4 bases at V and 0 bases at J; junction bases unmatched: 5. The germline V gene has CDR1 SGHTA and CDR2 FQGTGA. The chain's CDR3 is CASSSGQGISGANVLTF. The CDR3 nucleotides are TGTGCCAGCAGCTCCGGACAGGGTATCTCTGGGGCCAACGTCCTGACTTTC.

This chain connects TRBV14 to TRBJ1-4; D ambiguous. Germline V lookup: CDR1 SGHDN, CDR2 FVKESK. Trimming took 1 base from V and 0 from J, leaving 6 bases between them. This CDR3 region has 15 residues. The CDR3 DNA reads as TGTGCCAGCAGCCAAGCAGTCACAACTAATGAAAAACTGTTTTTT. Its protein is CASSQAVTTNEKLFF.

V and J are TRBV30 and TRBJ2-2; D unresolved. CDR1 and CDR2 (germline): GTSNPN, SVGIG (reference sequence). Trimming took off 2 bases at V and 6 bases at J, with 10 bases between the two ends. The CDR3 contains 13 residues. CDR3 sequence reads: CAWSRLPSGELFF. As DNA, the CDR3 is TGTGCCTGGAGTCGACTTCCCTCCGGGGAGCTGTTTTTT. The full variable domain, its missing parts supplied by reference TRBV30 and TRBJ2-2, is SQTIHQWPATLVQPVGSPLSLECTVEGTSNPNLYWYRQAAGRGLQLLFYSVGIGQISSEVPQNLSASRPQDRQFILSSKKLLLSDSGFYLCAWSRLPSGELFFGEGSRLTVL.